Listed below are T cell receptor beta chains from one sample, sequenced in a study of blood T cell repertoires in COVID-19. TCRdb's copy holds only in-frame clones and misses some; the assay was immunoSEQ multiplex PCR. The sample shows 55,000 to 65,000 clones, 60% to 80% of them seen only once. The material sequenced was peripheral blood. Receptors originate from a man in his 60s with acute or convalescent COVID-19. Each CDR3 is given with its conserved first and last residue. The D gene is left open where the match is weak. Clone size is stated in some rows and not others, as once, few, many or a class when expanded.

d_call: NA
j_call: TRBJ2-5
clone_size: NA
v_call: TRBV7-9
cdr3_nt: TGTGCCAGCAGCCTACCAAATGTCGAGACCCAGTACTTC
cdr3_aa: CASSLPNVETQYF

d_call: NA
j_call: TRBJ2-3
clone_size: NA
v_call: TRBV19
cdr3_nt: TGTGCCAGCCATGGGGGGGCGGGAGATACGCAGTATTTT
cdr3_aa: CASHGGAGDTQYF

d_call: NA
j_call: TRBJ1-5
clone_size: NA
v_call: TRBV27
cdr3_nt: TGTGCCAGCAGAACAGGAGATAGCAATCAGCCCCAGCATTTT
cdr3_aa: CASRTGDSNQPQHF

d_call: NA
j_call: TRBJ1-3
clone_size: few
v_call: TRBV10-2
cdr3_nt: TGCGCCACAGGGGTGAGCTCTGGAAACACCATATATTTT
cdr3_aa: CATGVSSGNTIYF

d_call: NA
j_call: TRBJ1-1
clone_size: NA
v_call: TRBV29-1
cdr3_nt: TGCAGCGTTGGATCGGGGGGAACTGAAGCTTTCTTT
cdr3_aa: CSVGSGGTEAFF

d_call: TRBD2
j_call: TRBJ2-5
clone_size: NA
v_call: TRBV5-4
cdr3_nt: TGTGCCAGCAGCCAGGGGACTAGCGGGGGGCCGGGGCTAGAGACCCAGTACTTC
cdr3_aa: CASSQGTSGGPGLETQYF

d_call: TRBD1
j_call: TRBJ2-2
clone_size: once
v_call: TRBV5-1
cdr3_nt: TGCGCCAGCAGCCAATGGGACAGGGGCGTAGGCGGGGAGCTGTTTTTT
cdr3_aa: CASSQWDRGVGGELFF

d_call: TRBD2
j_call: TRBJ2-2
clone_size: few
v_call: TRBV6-5
cdr3_nt: TGTGCCAGCACCAATAAACGGGGGGGCACCGGGGAGCTGTTTTTT
cdr3_aa: CASTNKRGGTGELFF

d_call: NA
j_call: TRBJ1-1
clone_size: NA
v_call: TRBV7-8
cdr3_nt: TGTGCCAGCAGCACTTTTCCCAGGATAACGCAGAACACTGAAGCTTTCTTT
cdr3_aa: CASSTFPRITQNTEAFF

d_call: NA
j_call: TRBJ1-2
clone_size: NA
v_call: TRBV7-2
cdr3_nt: TGTGCCAGCAGCTTCTACCCCTTCTATGGCTACACCTTC
cdr3_aa: CASSFYPFYGYTF

d_call: NA
j_call: TRBJ1-6
clone_size: NA
v_call: TRBV6-5
cdr3_nt: TGTGCCAGCAGTTCGGGACACCCCTATAATTCACCCCTCCACTTT
cdr3_aa: CASSSGHPYNSPLHF

d_call: NA
j_call: TRBJ1-2
clone_size: NA
v_call: TRBV5-6
cdr3_nt: TGTGCCAGCAGTACGAGGGCATCATATGGCTACACCTTC
cdr3_aa: CASSTRASYGYTF

d_call: TRBD2
j_call: TRBJ2-3
clone_size: NA
v_call: TRBV7-6
cdr3_nt: TGTGCCAGCGGTCTCGGGGGGATCACAGATACGCAGTATTTT
cdr3_aa: CASGLGGITDTQYF

d_call: TRBD2
j_call: TRBJ2-3
clone_size: NA
v_call: TRBV7-3
cdr3_nt: TGTGCCAGCAGCTCCCGACTAGCGGGGGGCACAGATACGCAGTATTTT
cdr3_aa: CASSSRLAGGTDTQYF

d_call: TRBD2
j_call: TRBJ2-1
clone_size: once
v_call: TRBV6-5
cdr3_nt: TGTGCCAGCAGTTACTCGGGCGGGGGTGAGCAGTTCTTC
cdr3_aa: CASSYSGGGEQFF

d_call: TRBD1
j_call: TRBJ1-5
clone_size: NA
v_call: TRBV6-5
cdr3_nt: TGTGCCCAGGACAGGGGCGGTCAGCCCCAGCATTTT
cdr3_aa: CAQDRGGQPQHF

d_call: NA
j_call: TRBJ1-1
clone_size: NA
v_call: TRBV29-1
cdr3_nt: TGCAGCGGGGGGGGCCCGAAGAACACTGAAGCTTTCTTT
cdr3_aa: CSGGGPKNTEAFF

d_call: NA
j_call: TRBJ1-5
clone_size: NA
v_call: TRBV28
cdr3_nt: TGTGCCAGCAGTTTAGCGGCTCAGCCCCAGCATTTT
cdr3_aa: CASSLAAQPQHF

d_call: TRBD1
j_call: TRBJ1-2
clone_size: few
v_call: TRBV2
cdr3_nt: TGTGCCAGCAGTTTGGAGCCGCAGGGGGGCTATGGCTACACCTTC
cdr3_aa: CASSLEPQGGYGYTF

d_call: NA
j_call: TRBJ1-1
clone_size: NA
v_call: TRBV2
cdr3_nt: TGTGCCAGCATCGGTGAATACACTGAAGCTTTCTTT
cdr3_aa: CASIGEYTEAFF

d_call: NA
j_call: TRBJ1-2
clone_size: once
v_call: TRBV2
cdr3_nt: TGTGCCAGCAGTGCGTTCCCGGGACAAGGGAGATCTGGCTACACCTTC
cdr3_aa: CASSAFPGQGRSGYTF

d_call: NA
j_call: TRBJ2-7
clone_size: NA
v_call: TRBV6-6
cdr3_nt: TGTGCCAGCAGTTACTCAGGACAGCTCTGGATGAACCAGCAGTACTTC
cdr3_aa: CASSYSGQLWMNQQYF

d_call: NA
j_call: TRBJ1-1
clone_size: NA
v_call: TRBV5-6
cdr3_nt: TGTGCCAGCACCTTCTTAGAGGCAACCCAAAGAACTGAAGCTTTCTTT
cdr3_aa: CASTFLEATQRTEAFF

d_call: NA
j_call: TRBJ2-5
clone_size: NA
v_call: TRBV5-5
cdr3_nt: TGTGCCAGCAGCTCCGGACAGCTCATCCAAGAGACCCAGTACTTC
cdr3_aa: CASSSGQLIQETQYF

d_call: TRBD1
j_call: TRBJ1-1
clone_size: NA
v_call: TRBV11-2
cdr3_nt: TGTGCCAGCAGCTTATTAGGGACAGGCGCCACTGAAGCTTTCTTT
cdr3_aa: CASSLLGTGATEAFF

d_call: NA
j_call: TRBJ2-7
clone_size: NA
v_call: TRBV14
cdr3_nt: TGTGCCAGCAGCCAATTTTATTACGAGCAGTACTTC
cdr3_aa: CASSQFYYEQYF

d_call: NA
j_call: TRBJ2-2
clone_size: medium-sized
v_call: TRBV9
cdr3_nt: TGTGCCAGCAGCGTAGTCGAGTCTTCGAACACCGGGGAGCTGTTTTTT
cdr3_aa: CASSVVESSNTGELFF

d_call: NA
j_call: TRBJ1-1
clone_size: NA
v_call: TRBV12-3/TRBV12-4
cdr3_nt: TGTGCCAGCAGTTTAGCGGGCAGTCATGAAGCTTTCTTT
cdr3_aa: CASSLAGSHEAFF

d_call: TRBD2
j_call: TRBJ2-5
clone_size: NA
v_call: TRBV27
cdr3_nt: TGTGCCAGCAGTTTCATTAGCGGGGGGGCCTGGCAAGAGACCCAGTACTTC
cdr3_aa: CASSFISGGAWQETQYF

d_call: NA
j_call: TRBJ2-7
clone_size: NA
v_call: TRBV15
cdr3_nt: TGTGCCACCAGCAGAGACTATCAATACGAGCAGTACTTC
cdr3_aa: CATSRDYQYEQYF

d_call: TRBD1
j_call: TRBJ1-1
clone_size: NA
v_call: TRBV29-1
cdr3_nt: TGCAGCGTTTCCAAGACAGGGTTGAACACTGAAGCTTTCTTT
cdr3_aa: CSVSKTGLNTEAFF

d_call: TRBD1
j_call: TRBJ2-3
clone_size: NA
v_call: TRBV5-1
cdr3_nt: TGCGCCAGCAGCCCAACATACGTACCACAGGGGTACAGCACAGATACGCAGTATTTT
cdr3_aa: CASSPTYVPQGYSTDTQYF

d_call: NA
j_call: TRBJ1-3
clone_size: NA
v_call: TRBV7-9
cdr3_nt: TGTGCCAGCAGCTTAAAAGGAGGTTACCGCTCTGGAAACACCATATATTTT
cdr3_aa: CASSLKGGYRSGNTIYF

d_call: NA
j_call: TRBJ2-1
clone_size: NA
v_call: TRBV11-2
cdr3_nt: TGTGCCAGCAGCCTAAAGTCAGGGTACAATGAGCAGTTCTTC
cdr3_aa: CASSLKSGYNEQFF

d_call: NA
j_call: TRBJ1-2
clone_size: NA
v_call: TRBV2
cdr3_nt: TGTGCCAGCCGTCCGGACAGCTACGGTCCTAACTATGGCTACACCTTC
cdr3_aa: CASRPDSYGPNYGYTF

d_call: NA
j_call: TRBJ1-3
clone_size: NA
v_call: TRBV7-2
cdr3_nt: TGTGCCAGCAGTTCACAGGGATTTAACACCATATATTTT
cdr3_aa: CASSSQGFNTIYF